These 24 T cell receptor beta chains share one sample of origin, sequenced in a study of cytomegalovirus exposure and HLA in healthy donors. Both 60 Vbeta primers and 13 Jbeta primers went into the PCR. Here immunoSEQ multiplex PCR was the method, and the copy in TCRdb shows in-frame clones only, minus some. The table records tens of thousands of clones, about two thirds of them present only once. Sequencing was done on a sample of PBMCs. All receptors come from a woman in her 30s in good health and CMV-seronegative.

The chain has TRBV5-1 and TRBJ2-7; 12 nucleotides agree with TRBD2. Per germline, CDR1 SGHRS and CDR2 YFSETQ. The CDR3 covers 15 residues. V trimming: 6 bases; J trimming: 3 bases; junction bases outside the gene matches: 7. The DNA of the CDR3 is TGCGCCAGCACCTTCGGACTAGCGGGGAACTACGAGCAGTACTTC. This encodes CASTFGLAGNYEQYF.

The V and J genes are TRBV19 and TRBJ2-4; perhaps TRBD1 as D (6 bases). CDR3 length: 13 amino acids. V shed 4 bases and J shed 6 bases, with 10 bases lying between them. Germline V lookup: CDR1 LNHDA, CDR2 SQIVND (reference sequence). CDR3 nucleotide sequence: TGTGCCAGTAGTAACAGGGATCGAAACATTCAGTACTTC. Amino acid sequence: CASSNRDRNIQYF.

The rearrangement links TRBV7-2 to TRBJ2-5; possibly TRBD2 for D (6 bases). The CDR3 extends over 14 amino acids. Germline V CDR1 and CDR2: SGHTA, FQGNSA. V was cut by 5 bases and J by 0 bases, with 10 bases left in between. The CDR3 DNA sequence: TGTGCCAGCAGCCCCCGGGACTACCAAGAGACCCAGTACTTC. This sequence encodes CASSPRDYQETQYF.

The chain is built from TRBV7-9 and TRBJ2-7; D remains ambiguous. The CDR3 is 12 amino acids. V lost 8 bases to trimming and J lost 1 base, with 9 bases between them. CDR1 and CDR2 from the germline V gene are SEHNR and FQNEAQ (reference sequence). The CDR3 sequence: CASGRGSYEQYF. As DNA, the CDR3 is TGTGCCAGCGGCAGAGGATCCTACGAGCAGTACTTC.

This chain connects TRBV4-2 to TRBJ1-5; 11 bases map to TRBD1. The V and J ends lost 4 bases and 5 bases, in that order; junction bases with no gene match: 4. The CDR3 consists of 15 residues. Germline CDR1 is LGHNA and CDR2 is YNFKEQ. As DNA, the CDR3 is TGTGCCAGCAGCCGGGGACAGGGGGGGGATCAGCCCCAGCATTTT. It specifies CASSRGQGGDQPQHF.

This clone was seen a single time. The chain combines TRBV6-1 with TRBJ1-1, with TRBD1 matching 7 bases. CDR3 length equals 15 residues. Germline V CDR1 and CDR2: MNHNS, SASEGT. The V segment lost 3 bases and the J segment 5 bases; nucleotides outside the gene matches: 9. Written as DNA, the CDR3 is TGTGCCAGCAGTGACCCGACAGGGTATGGGACTGAAGCTTTCTTT. It specifies CASSDPTGYGTEAFF.

This chain links TRBV6-5 with TRBJ2-2; 7 bases fit TRBD1. Germline V gives CDR1 MNHEY, CDR2 SVGAGI. V lost 2 bases, J lost 4 bases, and 4 bases stayed unmatched. This CDR3 region has 15 residues. In DNA, the CDR3 is TGTGCCAGCAGTTACACGGCAGGGGGCACCGGGGAGCTGTTTTTT. It encodes CASSYTAGGTGELFF.

The rearrangement links TRBV6-1 to TRBJ2-7; the match to TRBD2 covers 7 bases. CDR1 MNHNS and CDR2 SASEGT come from the germline V gene. V lost 8 bases to trimming and J lost 3 bases; unmatched junction nucleotides: 7. The CDR3 sequence is 13 residues long. The chain's CDR3 is CASGWGGNYEQYF. The CDR3 bases are TGTGCCAGCGGATGGGGGGGAAACTACGAGCAGTACTTC.

The chain is built from TRBV7-2 and TRBJ2-5; a weak D match, TRBD2 (5 bases). V lost 2 bases and J lost 2, with 12 bases in between. This CDR3 has 15 amino acids. Germline V gene data show CDR1 as SGHTA and CDR2 as FQGNSA. The CDR3, as DNA: TGTGCCAGCAGCTTATTTGATCAGCGGCAAGAGACCCAGTACTTC. It translates to CASSLFDQRQETQYF.

The chain is built from TRBV11-2 and TRBJ2-7, with D unresolved. V was shortened by 3 bases and J by 6 bases, with 15 bases between the two germline ends. The CDR3 length is 14 residues. In germline, CDR1 is SGHAT, CDR2 FQNNGV. The CDR3 DNA sequence: TGTGCCAGCAGCTTTTCGACATTAGGTTCCGAGCAGTACTTC. It is translated as CASSFSTLGSEQYF.

This clone came up once. The chain employs TRBV9 and TRBJ1-2, with D maybe TRBD1 (6 bases). Trimming shortened V by 3 bases and J by 4 bases, and 19 bases separated the two germline ends. The germline V gene encodes CDR1 SGDLS and CDR2 YYNGEE. CDR3 length: 16 amino acids. In DNA form, the CDR3 reads TGTGCCAGCAGCGCCCCGTGGTGGGACATCGGCTATGGCTACACCTTC. It is translated as CASSAPWWDIGYGYTF.

This clone has only a few counts. This sequence joins TRBV5-4 and TRBJ2-5; D might be TRBD2 (6 bases). With the DNA end fitting TRBJ2-7 better, the J assignment may be wrong. CDR3 size: 14 residues. Germline CDR1 and CDR2: SGHNT and YYREEE (reference sequence). CDR3: CASRGDPPTYEQYF. CDR3 DNA: TGTGCCAGCCGCGGGGATCCCCCGACCTACGAGCAGTACTTC.

The V gene is TRBV6-5, the J gene TRBJ1-1, with 9 bases matching TRBD1. Germline V gives CDR1 MNHEY, CDR2 SVGAGI. J gave up 6 bases and V 2 bases, and 7 bases lay outside the gene matches. The CDR3 spans 15 residues. The CDR3 is CASSYAGTGRAEAFF. CDR3 nucleotides: TGTGCCAGCAGTTACGCCGGGACAGGGAGGGCTGAAGCTTTCTTT.

The sample holds a few counts of this clone. The chain uses TRBV28 and TRBJ2-5; TRBD1 aligns across 8 bases. This CDR3 comprises 15 residues. In germline, CDR1 is MDHEN, CDR2 SYDVKM. V lost 2 bases, J lost 1 base, and 3 bases stayed unmatched. CDR3 residues: CASSLGQGSQETQYF. DNA of the CDR3: TGTGCCAGCAGTTTAGGACAGGGCTCCCAAGAGACCCAGTACTTC.

V gene TRBV29-1 combines with J gene TRBJ1-3; possible D gene TRBD1, 6 bases. V was clipped by 6 bases and J by 0 bases, with 12 bases between them. The germline gives CDR1 SQVTM, CDR2 ANQGSEA. The CDR3 contains 14 residues. The CDR3 DNA reads as TGCAGCGTGGGGGCTGGAATCTCTGGAAACACCATATATTTT. Translation gives CSVGAGISGNTIYF.

The V and J genes are TRBV27 and TRBJ2-1; weak D call: TRBD2 (6 bases). The V end was cut by 7 bases, the J end by 5 bases, with 12 bases between. Looked up from germline, CDR1 is MNHEY and CDR2 is SMNVEV (reference sequence). The CDR3 is 13 amino acids. As DNA, the CDR3 is TGTGCCAGCATTAGTAGCGGCCACAATGAGCAGTTCTTC. Amino acids: CASISSGHNEQFF.

The chain employs TRBV6-6 and TRBJ1-4, with D possibly TRBD1 on 6 matching bases. This CDR3 has 14 residues. CDR1 is MNHNY, CDR2 SVGAGI, per germline (reference sequence). V gave up 7 bases and J gave up 8 bases, with 17 bases separating them. The CDR3 is CASNNRVEEEKLFF. CDR3 coding DNA: TGTGCCAGCAATAACAGGGTCGAGGAGGAAAAACTGTTTTTT.

This clone is labeled medium-sized. The chain couples TRBV4-2 to TRBJ2-1; 7 bases fit TRBD2. The V gene's germline CDR1 is LGHNA and CDR2 YNFKEQ. With V trimmed by 0 bases and J by 4 bases, 3 bases remained unmatched. The CDR3 is 15 amino acids. Here the CDR3 reads CASSQDGGTYNEQFF. The CDR3 region has the DNA TGTGCCAGCAGCCAAGACGGGGGGACTTACAATGAGCAGTTCTTC.

The chain carries TRBV28 and TRBJ1-6, with D perhaps matching TRBD1 (6 bases). Germline V gene sequence: CDR1 MDHEN, CDR2 SYDVKM. The V end was cut by 9 bases, the J end by 9 bases, with 18 bases between. CDR3 size: 14 residues. CDR3 sequence (DNA): TGTGCCAGTGAACACAGGGCTTTCGGTTCACCCCTCCACTTT. Its translation: CASEHRAFGSPLHF.

The genes are TRBV2 and TRBJ2-7; 10 bases line up with TRBD1. Germline V CDR1 and CDR2: SNHLY, FYNNEI. The junction had 4 bases not matched to a gene; V was cut back by 8 bases and J by 6 bases. This CDR3 is built from 12 residues. CDR3 nucleotides: TGTGCCAGCCGGGACAGGGGCACCGAGCAGTACTTC. Protein: CASRDRGTEQYF.

The chain joins TRBV6-4 to TRBJ2-3; a weak D match, TRBD2 (7 bases). CDR3 length: 16 residues. V shed 2 bases and J shed 2 bases, with 14 bases lying between them. Germline V gene sequence: CDR1 MRHNA, CDR2 SNTAGT. CDR3 sequence (DNA): TGTGCCAGCAGTGACGAGGCGGGGGCCTCCACAGATACGCAGTATTTT. Encoded protein: CASSDEAGASTDTQYF.

As regards this clone: One end of the junction does not line up with germline, which may come from a read error. The CDR3 is CASSEGTGDGYTF. CDR3 nucleotides: TGTGCCAGCAGCGAAGGGACAGGTGATGGCTACACCTTC. This chain links TRBV6-1 with TRBJ1-2, with 8 bases that match TRBD1. The CDR3 loop spans 13 amino acids. The germline CDR1 and CDR2 sequences are MNHNS and SASEGT.

The chain employs TRBV6-5 and TRBJ1-4, with D uncertain. CDR1 is MNHEY and CDR2 is SVGAGI in the germline V gene. The CDR3 extends over 15 amino acids. V dropped 6 bases and J dropped 4 bases, with 15 bases sitting between them. CDR3 region: CASRPGQSFNEKLFF. The CDR3 bases are TGTGCCAGCAGACCTGGGCAGTCCTTTAATGAAAAACTGTTTTTT.

This rearrangement joins TRBV5-4 to TRBJ2-5, with D maybe TRBD2 (6 bases). V was pared by 3 bases and J by 7 bases, with 16 bases between. Germline V gives CDR1 SGHNT, CDR2 YYREEE (reference sequence). This CDR3 has 14 amino acids. Here the CDR3 DNA reads TGTGCCAGCAGCTATACGGGGGATCCCTGGACCCAGTACTTC. This translates into CASSYTGDPWTQYF.